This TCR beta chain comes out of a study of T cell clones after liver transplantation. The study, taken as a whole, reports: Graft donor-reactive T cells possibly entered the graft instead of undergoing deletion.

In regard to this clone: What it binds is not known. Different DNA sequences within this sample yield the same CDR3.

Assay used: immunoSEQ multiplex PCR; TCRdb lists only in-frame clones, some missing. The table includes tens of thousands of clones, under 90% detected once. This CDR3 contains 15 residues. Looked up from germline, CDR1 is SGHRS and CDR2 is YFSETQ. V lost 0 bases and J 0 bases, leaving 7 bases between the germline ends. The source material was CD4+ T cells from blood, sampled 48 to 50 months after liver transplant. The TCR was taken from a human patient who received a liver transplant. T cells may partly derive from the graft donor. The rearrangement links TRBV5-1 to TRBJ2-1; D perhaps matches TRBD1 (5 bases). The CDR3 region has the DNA TGCGCCAGCAGCTTGGGTCAGGGCTCCTACAATGAGCAGTTCTTC. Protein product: CASSLGQGSYNEQFF.